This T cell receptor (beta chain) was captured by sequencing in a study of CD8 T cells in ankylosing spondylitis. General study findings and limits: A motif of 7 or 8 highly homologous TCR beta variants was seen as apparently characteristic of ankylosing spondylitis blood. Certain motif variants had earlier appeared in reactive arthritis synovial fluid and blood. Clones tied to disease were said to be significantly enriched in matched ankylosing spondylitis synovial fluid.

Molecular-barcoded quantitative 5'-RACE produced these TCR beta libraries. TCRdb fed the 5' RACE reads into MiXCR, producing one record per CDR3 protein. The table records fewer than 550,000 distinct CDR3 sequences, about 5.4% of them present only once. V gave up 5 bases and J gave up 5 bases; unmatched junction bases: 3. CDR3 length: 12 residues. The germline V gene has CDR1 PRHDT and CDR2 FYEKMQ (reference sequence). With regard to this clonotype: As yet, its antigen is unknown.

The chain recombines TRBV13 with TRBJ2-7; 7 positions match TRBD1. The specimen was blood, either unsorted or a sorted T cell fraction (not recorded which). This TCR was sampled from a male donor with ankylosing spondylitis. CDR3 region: CASSATGDEQYF. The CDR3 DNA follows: TGTGCCAGCAGCGCAACAGGGGACGAGCAGTACTTC. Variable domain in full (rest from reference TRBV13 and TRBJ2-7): AAGVIQSPRHLIKEKRETATLKCYPIPRHDTVYWYQQGPGQDPQFLISFYEKMQSDKGSIPDRFSAQQFSDYHSELNMSSLELGDSALYFCASSATGDEQYFGPGTRLTVT.